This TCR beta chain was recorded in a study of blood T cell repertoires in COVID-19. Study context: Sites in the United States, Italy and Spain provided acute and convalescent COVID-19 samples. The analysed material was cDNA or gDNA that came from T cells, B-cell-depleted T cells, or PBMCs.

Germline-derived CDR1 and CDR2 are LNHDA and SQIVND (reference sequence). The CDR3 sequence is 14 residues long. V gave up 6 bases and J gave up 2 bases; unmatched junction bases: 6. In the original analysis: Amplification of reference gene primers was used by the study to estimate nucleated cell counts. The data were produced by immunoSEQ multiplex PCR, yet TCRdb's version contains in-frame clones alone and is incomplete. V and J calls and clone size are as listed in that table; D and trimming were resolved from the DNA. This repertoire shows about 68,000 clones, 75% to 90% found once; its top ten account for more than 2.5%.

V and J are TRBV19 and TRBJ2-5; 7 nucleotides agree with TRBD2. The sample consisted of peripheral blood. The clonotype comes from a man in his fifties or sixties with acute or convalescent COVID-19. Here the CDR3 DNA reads TGTGCCAGTAGCTCCCAAGCGGGACAAGAGACCCAGTACTTC. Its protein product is CASSSQAGQETQYF.